The 26 T cell receptor beta chains listed next were all sequenced from one sample in a study of T-cell memory formation after mild COVID-19 (dated by TCRdb to about 2021). Preparation of the library involved 5' RACE. Sequencing was performed on an Illumina NovaSeq 6000. TCRdb handled the public reads itself, with Q25 trimming in fastp and clone calling in MiXCR, and kept productive beta chains. Rows with one shared CDR3 protein collapse into an entry with the most common genes and DNA. The sample records 250,000 to 300,000 distinct CDR3 sequences, 18% of which are singletons. Of the sample, 23% is held by the ten largest clones. Sequenced material: PBMCs or a T cell subset sorted from them (not recorded which). These receptors all come from a man in his late teens or twenties who had mild COVID-19 (a few samples of this study predate the infection). The sample titles of this study are shuffled in the database, so cell type and time point are left out; the donor was told from shared clones.

Written as DNA, the CDR3 is TGTGCCAGCAGCCCGCCGGAACAGGGAAGTGAAAAACTGTTTTTT. It specifies CASSPPEQGSEKLFF. The chain uses TRBV7-2 and TRBJ1-4, with D tentatively TRBD1 (6 bases). Deletions cut 5 bases from V and 7 bases from J, with 17 bases between. The CDR3 totals 15 residues. Per the germline V gene, CDR1 is SGHTA and CDR2 is FQGNSA.

V and J are TRBV4-3 and TRBJ2-6, with D tentatively TRBD1 (6 bases). Germline V gene sequence: CDR1 LGHNA, CDR2 YSLEER. The CDR3 is made up of 16 amino acids. V shed 0 bases and J shed 2 bases, with 8 bases lying between them. The CDR3, as DNA: TGCGCCAGCAGCCAAGATAGGGGGACTGGGGCCAACGTCCTGACTTTC. Translating gives CASSQDRGTGANVLTF.

This clonotype was detected a few times. The gene calls are TRBV3-1 and TRBJ2-3, with D perhaps TRBD2 (6 bases). Trimming took 4 bases from V and 1 from J, leaving 12 bases between them. Germline CDR1 LGHDT, CDR2 YNNKEL (reference sequence). The CDR3 runs 15 residues. Here the CDR3 reads CASSRGAGRTDTQYF. The CDR3 DNA reads TGTGCCAGCAGCCGCGGTGCGGGACGCACAGATACGCAGTATTTT.

This clonotype was counted many times. The chain recombines TRBV29-1 with TRBJ2-2; D not resolved. The CDR3 extends over 12 amino acids. Germline V gene lookup returns CDR1 SQVTM and CDR2 ANQGSEA. Trimming left V 0 bases short and J 7 bases short, with 6 bases between. CDR3 sequence: CSVEDRVGELFF. CDR3 in DNA: TGCAGCGTTGAAGATCGGGTCGGGGAGCTGTTTTTT.

This clonotype was counted ten times or more. CDR3 loop: CASSSGEETQYF. Here the CDR3 DNA reads TGTGCCAGCAGCTCAGGCGAAGAGACCCAGTACTTC. V and J are TRBV7-9 and TRBJ2-5; D is ambiguous. The V end was cut by 4 bases, the J end by 3 bases, with 6 bases between. Germline CDR1 is SEHNR and CDR2 is FQNEAQ (reference sequence). The CDR3 contains 12 residues.

Points on this clonotype: Compared with germline, one end of the junction differs, possibly owing to a read error. The gene calls are TRBV5-1 and TRBJ2-1, with TRBD2 matching over 9 bases. CDR3 size: 15 residues. Germline V CDR1 and CDR2: SGHRS, YFSETQ. CDR3 sequence reads: CASSLAGTSYDEQFF. CDR3 nucleotide sequence: TGCGCCAGCAGCTTGGCCGGGACTAGCTACGATGAGCAGTTCTTC.

This clonotype appeared a few times. The chain links TRBV20-1 to TRBJ2-3; D may be TRBD2 (5 bases). This CDR3 spans 12 amino acids. Germline V gene sequence: CDR1 DFQATT, CDR2 SNEGSKA (reference sequence). The CDR3, as DNA: TGCAGCGGCCCTCGGGGAGCGGATACGCAGTATTTT. This gives the protein CSGPRGADTQYF.

This clonotype was seen a handful of times. This chain joins TRBV6-6 and TRBJ2-6, with 7 bases fitting TRBD1. The CDR3 is made up of 18 amino acids. Germline V gene sequence: CDR1 MNHNY, CDR2 SVGAGI (reference sequence). Trimming took 8 bases from V and 1 from J; bases not matched to a gene: 14. The CDR3 region has the DNA TGTGCCAGCGTAGAAACCGGGACAGATGTTTCTGGGGCCAACGTCCTGACTTTC. Amino acid sequence: CASVETGTDVSGANVLTF.

V gene TRBV20-1 combines with J gene TRBJ2-4; perhaps TRBD2 as D (5 bases). There are 13 residues in the CDR3. Germline V gene sequence: CDR1 DFQATT, CDR2 SNEGSKA (reference sequence). Trimming shortened V by 3 bases and J by 1 base, and 7 bases separated the two germline ends. CDR3 protein: CSASRGAKNIQYF. The CDR3 DNA reads TGCAGTGCTAGTCGAGGGGCCAAAAACATTCAGTACTTC.

This clonotype was seen a few times. The CDR3 DNA follows: TGTGCCAGCAGTACCCCCATGGGGCGCCCCCACATTCAGTACTTC. Its protein product is CASSTPMGRPHIQYF. The chain links TRBV6-2 or TRBV6-3 to TRBJ2-4, with D maybe TRBD1 (5 bases). V lost 5 bases and J 8 bases, leaving 19 bases between the germline ends. The CDR3 contains 15 residues. Germline V lookup: CDR1 MNHEY, CDR2 SVGEGT.

This clonotype has only a few counts. V usage is TRBV20-1 and J usage is TRBJ2-7; unclear D gene. This CDR3 is 14 amino acids long. V lost 3 bases and J lost 0, with 12 bases in between. Germline CDR1 and CDR2: DFQATT and SNEGSKA (reference sequence). The CDR3 DNA follows: TGCAGTGCTAGGAGTCAGAGGAGCTCCTACGAGCAGTACTTC. It codes for CSARSQRSSYEQYF.

This clonotype was seen only a few times. The V and J genes are TRBV5-1 and TRBJ2-3, with D perhaps being TRBD1 or TRBD2 (5 bases each). CDR3 length equals 17 residues. The germline V and J ends were trimmed by 4 bases and 4 bases, with 22 bases remaining between them. Looked up from germline, CDR1 is SGHRS and CDR2 is YFSETQ. The CDR3 loop reads CASSLGVGTTIPDTQYF. The CDR3 nucleotides read TGCGCCAGCAGCCTCGGTGTAGGGACCACCATCCCAGATACGCAGTATTTT.

Many counts were recorded for this clonotype. The rearrangement links TRBV2 to TRBJ2-1; D may be TRBD1 (6 bases). This CDR3 has 13 residues. V shed 6 bases and J shed 4 bases, with 10 bases lying between them. From germline, CDR1 is SNHLY and CDR2 FYNNEI. The CDR3 region is CASRQGPYNEQFF. In DNA form, the CDR3 reads TGTGCCAGCAGACAGGGACCTTACAATGAGCAGTTCTTC.

The chain links TRBV7-3 to TRBJ2-6; D possibly uses TRBD1 or TRBD2 (5 bases each). In germline, CDR1 is SGHTA, CDR2 FQGTGA. The V end was cut by 5 bases, the J end by 1 base, with 9 bases between. This CDR3 contains 15 residues. The CDR3 reads CASSPGRSGANVLTF. The DNA of the CDR3 is TGTGCCAGCAGCCCGGGACGGTCTGGGGCCAACGTCCTGACTTTC.

In DNA, the CDR3 is TGTGCCAGCAGCTTCGGGGCTGGGAGAACTGAAGCTTTCTTT. Protein product: CASSFGAGRTEAFF. The chain recombines TRBV7-2 with TRBJ1-1; tentatively, D is TRBD1 (5 bases). Germline V lookup: CDR1 SGHTA, CDR2 FQGNSA. Between the trimmed V and J ends, which lost 3 bases and 5 bases, there was a span of 13 bases. The CDR3 is 14 residues long.

This clonotype was found a few times. V usage is TRBV5-1 and J usage is TRBJ2-2; possibly TRBD2 for D (5 bases). Trimming cost V 0 bases and J 2 bases, with 17 bases left between them. The CDR3 loop spans 18 amino acids. Germline V gene lookup returns CDR1 SGHRS and CDR2 YFSETQ. The DNA for the CDR3 is TGCGCCAGCAGCTTGGATCCAGCGGTGGACTCCAACACCGGGGAGCTGTTTTTT. This codes for CASSLDPAVDSNTGELFF.

This clonotype was seen more than once but under ten times. The V gene is TRBV11-3, the J gene TRBJ2-2; D could derive from TRBD1 or TRBD2 (6 bases each). The ends were cut back, 2 bases at V and 6 bases at J, with 10 bases in the middle. The CDR3 contains 14 residues. The V gene's germline CDR1 is SGHNT and CDR2 YENEEA. The CDR3 DNA is TGTGCCAGCAGCTTACACAGGGAGGCCGGGGAGCTGTTTTTT. Its protein is CASSLHREAGELFF.

In its sample, this clonotype was seen a few times. The rearrangement links TRBV5-1 to TRBJ1-4; the D is unclear. The CDR3 runs to 15 residues. CDR1 is SGHRS, CDR2 YFSETQ, per germline. V was clipped by 4 bases and J by 0 bases, with 10 bases between them. In DNA, the CDR3 is TGCGCCAGCAGCGCAGACGGCGCAACTAATGAAAAACTGTTTTTT. It specifies CASSADGATNEKLFF.

The genes are TRBV11-2 and TRBJ2-7, with 9 bases fitting TRBD1. In germline, CDR1 is SGHAT, CDR2 FQNNGV. The CDR3 runs to 16 residues. V shed 5 bases, J shed 2 bases, and the junction held 10 bases outside the gene matches. CDR3 bases: TGTGCCAGCAGCCTAGGCAGGGGACAGGGAACCTACGAGCAGTACTTC. The encoded protein is CASSLGRGQGTYEQYF.

The rearrangement uses TRBV7-8 and TRBJ2-4; a weak D match, TRBD2 (5 bases). The length of the CDR3 is 17 residues. Germline loops: CDR1 SGHVS, CDR2 FQNEAQ. Trimming removed 0 bases at V and 0 bases at J, with 12 bases between. CDR3 amino acids: CASSLARADLAKNIQYF. For the CDR3, the DNA is TGTGCCAGCAGCTTAGCGAGAGCGGACCTAGCCAAAAACATTCAGTACTTC.

This clonotype has ten or more counts. The V call is TRBV11-2, the J call TRBJ2-5; maybe TRBD1 (5 bases). V lost 5 bases and J 1 base, leaving 14 bases between the germline ends. Germline CDR1 reads SGHAT; CDR2 reads FQNNGV. CDR3 length: 15 residues. The CDR3 region is CASSMSTGFQETQYF. CDR3 coding DNA: TGTGCCAGCAGCATGAGCACAGGATTCCAAGAGACCCAGTACTTC. The entire variable domain, with the rest obtained from reference TRBV11-2 and TRBJ2-5, is as follows: EAGVAQSPRYKIIEKRQSVAFWCNPISGHATLYWYQQILGQGPKLLIQFQNNGVVDDSQLPKDRFSAERLKGVDSTLKIQPAKLEDSAVYLCASSMSTGFQETQYFGPGTRLLVL.

At least ten counts were recorded for this clonotype. The chain carries TRBV6-2 or TRBV6-3 and TRBJ2-1, with 9 positions matching TRBD2. The germline gives CDR1 MNHEY, CDR2 SVGEGT. Unmatched junction bases numbered 6, after V lost 2 bases and J lost 7 bases. This CDR3 region has 15 residues. In DNA form, the CDR3 reads TGTGCCAGCAGTTACACCGGTAGCGGGGGTAATGAGCAGTTCTTC. Translated: CASSYTGSGGNEQFF.

This clonotype came up once. This rearrangement joins TRBV2 to TRBJ1-6; D is possibly TRBD1 (5 bases). This CDR3 comprises 13 residues. The germline V and J ends were trimmed by 3 bases and 9 bases, with 9 bases remaining between them. Germline V lookup: CDR1 SNHLY, CDR2 FYNNEI. Here the CDR3 reads CASSDEGRSPLHF. The CDR3 nucleotides read TGTGCCAGCAGTGACGAGGGGCGTTCACCCCTCCACTTT.

The rearrangement links TRBV5-1 to TRBJ1-5; D unresolved. The CDR3 extends over 15 amino acids. Trimming removed 0 bases at V and 2 bases at J, with 9 bases between. Germline loops: CDR1 SGHRS, CDR2 YFSETQ. The CDR3 nucleotides are TGCGCCAGCAGCTTGGAACCGGCAGGCAATCAGCCCCAGCATTTT. Its translation: CASSLEPAGNQPQHF.

This clonotype was counted once. The rearrangement uses TRBV7-2 and TRBJ1-2, with D possibly being TRBD1 (6 bases). Trimming took 2 bases from V and 3 from J, leaving 10 bases between them. The germline CDR1 and CDR2 sequences are SGHTA and FQGNSA. This CDR3 contains 14 residues. The CDR3 DNA sequence: TGTGCCAGCAGCTTAACGAACAGGGACTATGGCTACACCTTC. Residues: CASSLTNRDYGYTF.

There are many counts of this clonotype. The rearrangement joins TRBV6-5 to TRBJ2-7, with no clear D. CDR1 is MNHEY and CDR2 is SVGAGI in the germline V gene. The CDR3 is 12 residues long. Between the trimmed V and J ends, which lost 8 bases and 3 bases, there was a span of 11 bases. The DNA for the CDR3 is TGTGCCAGCGTCGGTTTATTCTACGAGCAGTACTTC. Its translation is CASVGLFYEQYF.